This T cell receptor beta chain was recovered during a study of blood T cells in healthy people across ages. The authors ran a second PCR of roughly 6 to 12 cycles using a sample-barcoded 5' primer and a J-beta primer mix. TCRdb re-analysed the 5' RACE reads in MiXCR, keeping a single row per CDR3 protein. Of about a million distinct CDR3 sequences listed, 35% to 45% are singletons. A word on this clonotype: This sequence may be a read error, since a much larger clone differs from it by one base.

Every participating donor contributed 8 to 10 milliliters of peripheral blood through a draw. Isolation yielded PBMCs, at least 7 million per sample, in every case. Extraction of total RNA produced a minimum of 5.5 micrograms from each sample. Sample: blood. The origin of this receptor is a man aged 18 to 35 in good health.

CDR3 protein: CAGSSDPGTDTQYF. The CDR3 DNA reads TGCGCCGGCAGCTCCGATCCAGGCACAGATACGCAGTATTTT. This rearrangement joins TRBV5-1 to TRBJ2-3; no definite D call. This CDR3 comprises 14 residues. Germline V gene data show CDR1 as SGHRS and CDR2 as YFSETQ.